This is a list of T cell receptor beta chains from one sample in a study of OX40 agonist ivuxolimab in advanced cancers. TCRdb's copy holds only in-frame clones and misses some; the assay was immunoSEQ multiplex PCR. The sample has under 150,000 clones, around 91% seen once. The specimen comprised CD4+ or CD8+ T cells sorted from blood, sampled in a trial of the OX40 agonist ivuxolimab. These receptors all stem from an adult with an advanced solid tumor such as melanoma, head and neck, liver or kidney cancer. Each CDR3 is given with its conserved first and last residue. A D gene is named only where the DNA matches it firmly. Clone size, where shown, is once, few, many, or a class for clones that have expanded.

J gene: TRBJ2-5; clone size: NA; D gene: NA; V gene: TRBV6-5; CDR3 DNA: TGTGCCAGCAGTTCCAGCAGGGCACAAGAGACCCAGTACTTC; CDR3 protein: CASSSSRAQETQYF
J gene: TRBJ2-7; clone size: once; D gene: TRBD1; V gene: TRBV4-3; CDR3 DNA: TGCGCCAGCAGCCAAGATCAACAGGGGGTGGTGTACTTC; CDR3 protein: CASSQDQQGVVYF
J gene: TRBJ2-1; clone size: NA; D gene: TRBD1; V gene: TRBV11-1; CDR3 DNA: TGTGCCAGCAGCTTGACAGGGATGAGATACAATGAGCAGTTCTTC; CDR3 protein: CASSLTGMRYNEQFF
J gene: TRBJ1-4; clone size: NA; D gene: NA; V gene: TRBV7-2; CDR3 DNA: TGTGCCAGCAGCTTAGTGGGCCTAGGGGAAAAACTGTTTTTT; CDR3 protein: CASSLVGLGEKLFF
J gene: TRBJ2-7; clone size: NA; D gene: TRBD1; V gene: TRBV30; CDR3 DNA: TGTGCCTGGAGTGTAGGGGGCAGGGGTACCTACGAGCAGTACTTC; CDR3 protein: CAWSVGGRGTYEQYF
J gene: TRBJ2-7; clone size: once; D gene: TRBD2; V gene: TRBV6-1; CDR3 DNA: TGTGCCAGCAGTGAGGCGGGGGGGGTGTCCTACGAGCAGTACTTC; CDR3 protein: CASSEAGGVSYEQYF
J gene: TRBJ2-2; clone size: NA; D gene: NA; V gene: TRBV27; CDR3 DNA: TGTGCCAGCAGTTTTATGGGGGGTGCCGGGGAGCTGTTTTTT; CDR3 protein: CASSFMGGAGELFF
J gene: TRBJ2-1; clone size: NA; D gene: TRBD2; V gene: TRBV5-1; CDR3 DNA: TGCGCCAGCAGCTTATCTACTAGCGGGGGTTACTACAATGAGCAGTTCTTC; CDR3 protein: CASSLSTSGGYYNEQFF
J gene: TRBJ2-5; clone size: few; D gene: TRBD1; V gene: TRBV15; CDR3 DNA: TGTGCCACCAGCAACCCCGGGACAGTTCAAGAGACCCAGTACTTC; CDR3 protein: CATSNPGTVQETQYF
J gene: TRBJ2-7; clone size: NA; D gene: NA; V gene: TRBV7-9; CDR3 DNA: TGTGCCAGCACCCCCCGGAGGGAACCCTACGAGCAGTACTTC; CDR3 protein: CASTPRREPYEQYF
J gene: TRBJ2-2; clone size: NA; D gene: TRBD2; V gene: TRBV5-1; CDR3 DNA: TGCGCCAGCAGCACGGGACTAGCGGGGACCGGGGAGCTGTTTTTT; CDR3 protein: CASSTGLAGTGELFF
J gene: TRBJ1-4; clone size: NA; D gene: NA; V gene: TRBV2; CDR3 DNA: TGTGCCAGCAGTGTCGCCCCACATGCACTCAGGGAAAAACTGTTTTTT; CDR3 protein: CASSVAPHALREKLFF
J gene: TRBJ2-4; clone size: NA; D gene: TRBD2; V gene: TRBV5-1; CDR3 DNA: TGCGCCAGCAGCTTGGTAGCGGGGGCTAGGGGGAACATTCAGTACTTC; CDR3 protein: CASSLVAGARGNIQYF
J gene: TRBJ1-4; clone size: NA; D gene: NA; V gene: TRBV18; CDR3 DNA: TGTGCCAGCTCACTTGACAGGTCTAATGAAAAACTGTTTTTT; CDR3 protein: CASSLDRSNEKLFF
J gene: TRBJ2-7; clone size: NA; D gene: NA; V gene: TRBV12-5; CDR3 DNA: TGTGCTAGTGGTTTAACTCCCCACGAGCAGTACTTC; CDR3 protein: CASGLTPHEQYF
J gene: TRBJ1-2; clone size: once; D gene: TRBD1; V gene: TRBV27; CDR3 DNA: TGTGCCAGCAACCCCGACAGGGGGATTGGATATGGCTACACCTTC; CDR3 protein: CASNPDRGIGYGYTF
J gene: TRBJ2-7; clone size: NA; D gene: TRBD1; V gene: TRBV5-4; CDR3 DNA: TGTGCCAGCAGGACTAAGGGACAGTCCTACGAGCAGTACTTC; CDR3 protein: CASRTKGQSYEQYF
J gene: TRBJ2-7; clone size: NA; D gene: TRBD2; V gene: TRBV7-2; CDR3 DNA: TGTGCCAGCAGCTTAATGTCTAGCGGGGCGGCCGAGCAGTACTTC; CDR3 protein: CASSLMSSGAAEQYF
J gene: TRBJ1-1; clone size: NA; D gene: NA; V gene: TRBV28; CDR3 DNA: TGTGCCAGCAGTTTAGCGACAGGTGAAGCTTTCTTT; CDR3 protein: CASSLATGEAFF
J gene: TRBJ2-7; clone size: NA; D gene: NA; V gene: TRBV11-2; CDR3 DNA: TGTGCCAGCAGCTCCCAGACAGCTTCCTACGAGCAGTACTTC; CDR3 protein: CASSSQTASYEQYF
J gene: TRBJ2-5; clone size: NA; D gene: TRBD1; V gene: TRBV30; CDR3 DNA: TGTGCCTGGAGTGGGGGACAGTCAACGGGGGAGACCCAGTACTTC; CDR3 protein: CAWSGGQSTGETQYF
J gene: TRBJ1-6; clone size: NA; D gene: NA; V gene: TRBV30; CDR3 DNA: TGTGCCTGGGCGACTCTCGGAGGTTCACCCCTCCACTTT; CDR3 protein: CAWATLGGSPLHF
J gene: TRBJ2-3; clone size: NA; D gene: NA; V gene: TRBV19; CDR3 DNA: TGTGCCAGTAGTTTCGGACAGAACACAGATACGCAGTATTTT; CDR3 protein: CASSFGQNTDTQYF
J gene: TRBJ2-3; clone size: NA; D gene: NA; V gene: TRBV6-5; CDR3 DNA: TGTGCCAGCAGTCTGACAGCGTACACAGATACGCAGTATTTT; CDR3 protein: CASSLTAYTDTQYF
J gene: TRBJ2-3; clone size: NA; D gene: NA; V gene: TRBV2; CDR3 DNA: TGTGCCAGCGCCCTGTCCACTAGCACAGATACGCAGTATTTT; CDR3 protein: CASALSTSTDTQYF
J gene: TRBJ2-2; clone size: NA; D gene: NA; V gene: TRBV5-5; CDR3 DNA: TGTGCCAACAACGGGGCTGCTGGGGAGCTGTTTTTT; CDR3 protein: CANNGAAGELFF
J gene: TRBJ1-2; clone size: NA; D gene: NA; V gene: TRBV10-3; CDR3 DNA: TGTGCCATCAGTGAAAAGGCGGGGACCGGGGGAACCTTC; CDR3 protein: CAISEKAGTGGTF
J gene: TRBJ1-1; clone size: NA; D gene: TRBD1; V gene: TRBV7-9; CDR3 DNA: TGTGCCAGCAGCTTAGCGGCAGGGGGCTGGTCTGAAGCTTTCTTT; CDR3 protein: CASSLAAGGWSEAFF
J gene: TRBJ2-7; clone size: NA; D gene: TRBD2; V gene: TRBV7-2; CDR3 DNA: TGTGCCAGCAGCTTAGACCCAGCGGGACCCTACGAGCAGTACTTC; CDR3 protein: CASSLDPAGPYEQYF
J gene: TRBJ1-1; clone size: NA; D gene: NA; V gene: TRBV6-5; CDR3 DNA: TGTGCCAGCAGTTACTCAGAGAGGGCGGCTGAAGCTTTCTTT; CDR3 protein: CASSYSERAAEAFF
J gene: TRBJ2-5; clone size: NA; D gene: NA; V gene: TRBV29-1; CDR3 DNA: TGCAGCGTTGGGGGATACCAAGAGACCCAGTACTTC; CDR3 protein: CSVGGYQETQYF
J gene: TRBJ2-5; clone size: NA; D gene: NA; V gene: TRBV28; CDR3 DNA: TGTGCCAGCAGTTTATGGGTACAGGGTAAAGACCAGTACTTC; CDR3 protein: CASSLWVQGKDQYF
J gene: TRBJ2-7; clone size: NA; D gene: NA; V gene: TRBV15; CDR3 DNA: TGTGCCACCAGCGGACGGGACCGGTCCTACGAGCAGTACTTC; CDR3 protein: CATSGRDRSYEQYF
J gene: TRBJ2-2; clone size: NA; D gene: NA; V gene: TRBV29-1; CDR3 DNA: TGCAGTCTACTTTGGGGTGGGGAGCTGTTTTTT; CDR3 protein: CSLLWGGELFF
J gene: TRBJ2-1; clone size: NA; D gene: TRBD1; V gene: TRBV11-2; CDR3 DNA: TGTGCCAGCAGCTTAACAGGGGGGCCCTACAATGAGCAGTTCTTC; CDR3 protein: CASSLTGGPYNEQFF
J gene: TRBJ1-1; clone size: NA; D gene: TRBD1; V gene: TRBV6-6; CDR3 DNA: TGTGCCAGCATCGGACAGGGGGTAAGAGCTGAAGCTTTCTTT; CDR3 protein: CASIGQGVRAEAFF
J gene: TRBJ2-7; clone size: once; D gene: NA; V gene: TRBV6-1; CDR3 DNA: TGTGCCAGCACCTGGGAGAGCTACGAGCAGTACTTC; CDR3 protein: CASTWESYEQYF
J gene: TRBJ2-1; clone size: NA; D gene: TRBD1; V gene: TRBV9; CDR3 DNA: TGTGCCAGCAGCCACAGGGGGAATGAGCAGTTCTTC; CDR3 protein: CASSHRGNEQFF
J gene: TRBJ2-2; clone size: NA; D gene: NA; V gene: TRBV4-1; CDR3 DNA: TGCGCCAGCAGCCAAGAGAAAGGTAGGGATAACACCGGGGAGCTGTTTTTT; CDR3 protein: CASSQEKGRDNTGELFF
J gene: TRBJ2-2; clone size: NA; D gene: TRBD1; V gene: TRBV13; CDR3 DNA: TGTGCCAGCAGCTTATGGCAGGGGGCCGGGGAGCTGTTTTTT; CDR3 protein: CASSLWQGAGELFF
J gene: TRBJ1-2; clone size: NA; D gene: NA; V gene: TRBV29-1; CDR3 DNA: TGCAGCCTCGGGCGCGGGGGGGCTGGCTATGGCTACACCTTC; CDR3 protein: CSLGRGGAGYGYTF
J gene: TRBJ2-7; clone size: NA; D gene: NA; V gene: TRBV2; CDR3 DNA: TGTGCCAGCACCGCCCGCGACTACGAGCAGTACTTC; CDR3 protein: CASTARDYEQYF
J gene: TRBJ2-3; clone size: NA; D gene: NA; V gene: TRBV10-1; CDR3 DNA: TGCGCCAGCAGCCGGGACACAAGCACAGATACGCAGTATTTT; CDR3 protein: CASSRDTSTDTQYF
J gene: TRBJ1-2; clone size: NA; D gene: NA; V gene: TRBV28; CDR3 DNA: TGTGCCAGCTCGACGGACTATGGCTACACCTTC; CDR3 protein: CASSTDYGYTF
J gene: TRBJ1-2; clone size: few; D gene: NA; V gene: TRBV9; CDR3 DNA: TGTGCCAGCAGCTCCGGTACCCTCGGGGGCTACACCTTC; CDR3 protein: CASSSGTLGGYTF
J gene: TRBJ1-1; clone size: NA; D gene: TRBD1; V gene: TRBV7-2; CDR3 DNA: TGTGCCAGCAGCATCCTCCAGGGGGCCACTGAAGCTTTCTTT; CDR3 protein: CASSILQGATEAFF
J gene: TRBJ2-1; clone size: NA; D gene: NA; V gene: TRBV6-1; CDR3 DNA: TGTGCCAGCAGCTACGAGGGGCGACATGAGCAGTTCTTC; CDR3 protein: CASSYEGRHEQFF
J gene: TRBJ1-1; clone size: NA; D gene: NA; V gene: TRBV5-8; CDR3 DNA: TGTGCCAGCAGCTTCGCTGGGTTAGGTGAAGCTTTCTTT; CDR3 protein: CASSFAGLGEAFF
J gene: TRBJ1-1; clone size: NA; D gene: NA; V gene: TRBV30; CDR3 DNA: TGTGCCTGGAGCCTACATAGTCCGGGGGACACTGAAGCTTTCTTT; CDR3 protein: CAWSLHSPGDTEAFF
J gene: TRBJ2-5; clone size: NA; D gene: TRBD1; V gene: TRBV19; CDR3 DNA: TGTGCCAGTAGTGGACGCCGGGACAGGGAAACCCAGTACTTC; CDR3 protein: CASSGRRDRETQYF
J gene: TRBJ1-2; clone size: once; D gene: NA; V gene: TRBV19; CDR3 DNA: TGTGCCAGTAGTACCCGGGACACCTATGGCTACACCTTC; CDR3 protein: CASSTRDTYGYTF
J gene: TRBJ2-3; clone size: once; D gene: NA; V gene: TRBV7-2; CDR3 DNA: TGTGCCAGCAGCCCCCAGGGAGGCCGCACAGATACGCAGTATTTT; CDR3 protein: CASSPQGGRTDTQYF
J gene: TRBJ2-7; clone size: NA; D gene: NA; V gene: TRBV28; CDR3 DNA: TGTGCCAGCAGTTTAGGGACGGCTCCCTACGAGCAGTACTTC; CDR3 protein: CASSLGTAPYEQYF
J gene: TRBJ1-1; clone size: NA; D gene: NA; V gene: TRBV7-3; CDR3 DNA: TGTGCCAGCAGCTCAACAGGGACTGAAGCTTTCTTT; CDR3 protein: CASSSTGTEAFF
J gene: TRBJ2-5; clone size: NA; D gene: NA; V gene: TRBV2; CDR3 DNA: TGTGCCAGCAGTGAAGCTTCGGAGTGGGGGACCCAGTACTTC; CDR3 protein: CASSEASEWGTQYF
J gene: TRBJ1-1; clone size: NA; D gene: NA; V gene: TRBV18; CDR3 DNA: TGTGCCAGCTCATCAGGGGAGAACACTGAAGCTTTCTTT; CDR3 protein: CASSSGENTEAFF
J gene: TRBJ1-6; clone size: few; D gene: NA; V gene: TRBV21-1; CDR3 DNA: TGTGCCAGCAGCACTAAGGCCGGGACGGAGGCCTATAATTCACCCCTCCACTTT; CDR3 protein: CASSTKAGTEAYNSPLHF
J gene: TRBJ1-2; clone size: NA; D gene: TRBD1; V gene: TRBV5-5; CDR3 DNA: TGTGCCAGCAGCTTGGTGTACACGACAGGGTCCTATGGCTACACCTTC; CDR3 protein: CASSLVYTTGSYGYTF
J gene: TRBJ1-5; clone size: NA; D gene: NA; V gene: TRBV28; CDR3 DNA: TGTGCCAGCAGTTTACTTGAGGGCAATCAGCCCCAGCATTTT; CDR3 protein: CASSLLEGNQPQHF